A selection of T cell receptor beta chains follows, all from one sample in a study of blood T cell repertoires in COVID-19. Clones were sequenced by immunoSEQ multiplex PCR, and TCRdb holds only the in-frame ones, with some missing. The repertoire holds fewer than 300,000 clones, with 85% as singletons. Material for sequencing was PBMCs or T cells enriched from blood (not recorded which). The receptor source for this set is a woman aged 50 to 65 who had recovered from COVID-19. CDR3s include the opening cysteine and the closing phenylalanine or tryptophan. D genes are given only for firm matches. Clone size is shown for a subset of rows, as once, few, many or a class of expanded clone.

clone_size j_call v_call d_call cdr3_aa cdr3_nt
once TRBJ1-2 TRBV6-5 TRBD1 CAIKGQGRYGYTF TGTGCCATCAAAGGACAGGGAAGATATGGCTACACCTTC
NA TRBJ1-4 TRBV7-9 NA CASSLIRSGKLFF TGTGCCAGCAGCTTAATCAGGTCCGGAAAACTGTTTTTT
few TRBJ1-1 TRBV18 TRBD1 CATERTGGVVGTEAFF TGTGCCACCGAGAGGACAGGGGGCGTTGTCGGCACTGAAGCTTTCTTT
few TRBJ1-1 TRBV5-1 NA CASSLVIANTEAFF TGCGCCAGCAGCTTGGTAATAGCGAACACTGAAGCTTTCTTT
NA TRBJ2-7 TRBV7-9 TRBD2 CATGRGGYEQYF TGTGCCACGGGCCGGGGGGGCTACGAGCAGTACTTC
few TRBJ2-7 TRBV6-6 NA CASSYKSSSIYEQYF TGTGCCAGCAGTTACAAGTCCTCTAGCATATACGAGCAGTACTTC
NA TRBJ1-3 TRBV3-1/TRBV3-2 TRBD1 CASSSDRVTGNTIYF TGTGCCAGCAGCAGTGACAGGGTCACTGGAAACACCATATATTTT
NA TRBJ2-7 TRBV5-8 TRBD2 CASSTPGTTLYEQYF TGTGCCAGCAGCACCCCCGGGACTACTCTCTACGAGCAGTACTTC
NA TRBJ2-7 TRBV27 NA CASSPRGFSLGTYEQYF TGTGCCAGCAGTCCCCGGGGTTTTTCTCTAGGGACCTACGAGCAGTACTTC
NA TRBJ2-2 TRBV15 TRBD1 CAAHKADRGYNTGELFF TGTGCCGCACATAAGGCAGACAGGGGTTACAACACCGGGGAGCTGTTTTTT
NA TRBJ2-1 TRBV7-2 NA CASSLGYAGANEQFF TGTGCCAGCAGCTTAGGATACGCGGGGGCCAATGAGCAGTTCTTC
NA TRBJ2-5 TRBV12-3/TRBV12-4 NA CASSFSGETQYF TGTGCCAGCAGTTTTTCGGGAGAGACCCAGTACTTC
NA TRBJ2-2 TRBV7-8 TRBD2 CASSLGTSGDTGELFF TGTGCCAGCAGCTTAGGGACTAGCGGTGACACCGGGGAGCTGTTTTTT
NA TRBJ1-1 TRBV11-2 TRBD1 CASSRTGARAFF TGTGCCAGCAGCCGGACAGGGGCGCGGGCTTTCTTT
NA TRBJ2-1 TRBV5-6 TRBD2 CASSLGLAVYNEQFF TGTGCCAGCAGCTTGGGACTAGCTGTCTACAATGAGCAGTTCTTC
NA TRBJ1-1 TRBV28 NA CASSLGFWGLNTEAFF TGTGCCAGCAGTTTAGGATTTTGGGGCCTAAACACTGAAGCTTTCTTT
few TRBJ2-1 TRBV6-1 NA CASSVLGASRSPNEQFF TGTGCCAGCAGTGTCCTTGGGGCCTCAAGGTCACCCAATGAGCAGTTCTTC
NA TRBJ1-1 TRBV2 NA CASSEVDRRTEAFF TGTGCCAGCAGTGAAGTTGACAGGAGGACTGAAGCTTTCTTT
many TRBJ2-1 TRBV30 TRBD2 CAWAGGPNEQFF TGTGCCTGGGCGGGAGGGCCGAATGAGCAGTTCTTC
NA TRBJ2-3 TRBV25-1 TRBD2 CASSERTAGVGVDTQYF TGTGCCAGCAGTGAACGAACCGCGGGAGTGGGGGTAGATACGCAGTATTTT
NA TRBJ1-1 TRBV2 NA CASLDRMNTEAFF TGTGCCAGTCTAGACAGAATGAACACTGAAGCTTTCTTT
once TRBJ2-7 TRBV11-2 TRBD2 CASSLRTGTREQYF TGTGCCAGCAGCTTACGGACCGGGACTAGGGAGCAGTACTTC
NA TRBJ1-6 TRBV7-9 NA CASSSILRGSYNSPLHF TGTGCCAGCAGCAGTATCCTCAGGGGTTCCTATAATTCACCCCTCCACTTT
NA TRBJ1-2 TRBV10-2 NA CASSDRGGYGYTF TGCGCCAGCAGTGATAGGGGGGGCTATGGCTACACCTTC
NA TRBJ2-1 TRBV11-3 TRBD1 CASSATWTGANNEQFF TGTGCCAGCAGCGCAACTTGGACAGGGGCTAACAATGAGCAGTTCTTC
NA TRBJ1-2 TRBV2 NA CASSTHDTPSYGYTF TGTGCCAGCAGTACACATGACACTCCCTCCTATGGCTACACCTTC
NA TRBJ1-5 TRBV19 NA CASSIGFRGMKPQHF TGTGCCAGTAGTATAGGGTTCAGGGGTATGAAGCCCCAGCATTTT
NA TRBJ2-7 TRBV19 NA CASSRPGLRPYEQYF TGTGCCAGTAGTCGCCCGGGACTCCGCCCCTACGAGCAGTACTTC
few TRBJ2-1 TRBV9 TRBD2 CASSSRGLAGAEQFF TGTGCCAGCAGCTCTAGGGGACTAGCGGGAGCCGAGCAGTTCTTC
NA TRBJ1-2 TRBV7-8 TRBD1 CASSVRNWDRGRRDYGYTF TGTGCCAGCAGCGTTAGAAACTGGGACAGGGGGCGCCGGGACTATGGCTACACCTTC
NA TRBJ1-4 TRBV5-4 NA CASSLGGVRNEKLFF TGTGCCAGCAGCTTGGGTGGTGTACGGAATGAAAAACTGTTTTTT
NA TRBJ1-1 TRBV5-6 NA CASNVAVNTEAFF TGTGCCAGTAACGTGGCCGTGAACACTGAAGCTTTCTTT
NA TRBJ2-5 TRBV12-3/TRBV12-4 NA CASSRGQETQYF TGTGCCAGCAGTCGGGGGCAAGAGACCCAGTACTTC
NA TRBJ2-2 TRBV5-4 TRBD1 CASSLGQGGTGELFF TGTGCCAGCAGCTTGGGACAGGGTGGCACCGGGGAGCTGTTTTTT
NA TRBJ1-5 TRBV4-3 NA CASSPTFSDQPQHF TGCGCCAGCAGCCCAACTTTTAGTGATCAGCCCCAGCATTTT
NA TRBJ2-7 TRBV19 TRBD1 CASRTAGTGVYEQYF TGTGCCAGTAGGACCGCCGGGACAGGGGTCTACGAGCAGTACTTC
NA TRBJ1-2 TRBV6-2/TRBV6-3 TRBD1 CASSYLRRDRNYGYTF TGTGCCAGCAGTTACTTACGGCGGGACAGGAACTATGGCTACACCTTC
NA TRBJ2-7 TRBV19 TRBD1 CASSIGQGQTYEQYF TGTGCCAGTAGTATAGGACAGGGACAGACCTACGAGCAGTACTTC
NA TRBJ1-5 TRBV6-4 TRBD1 CASSQGANQPQHF TGTGCCAGCTCACAGGGGGCGAATCAGCCCCAGCATTTT
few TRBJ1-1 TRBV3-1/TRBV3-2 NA CASSLGTLGEAFF TGTGCCAGCAGCCTGGGGACTTTGGGTGAAGCTTTCTTT